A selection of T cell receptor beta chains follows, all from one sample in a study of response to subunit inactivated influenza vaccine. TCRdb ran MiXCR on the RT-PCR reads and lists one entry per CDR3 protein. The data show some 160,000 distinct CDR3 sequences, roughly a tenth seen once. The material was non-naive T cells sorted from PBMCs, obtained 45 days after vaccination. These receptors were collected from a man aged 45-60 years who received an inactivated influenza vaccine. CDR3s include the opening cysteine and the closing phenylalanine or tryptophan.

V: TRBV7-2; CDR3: CASSLEPSGVYEQYF
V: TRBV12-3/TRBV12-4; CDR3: CASSLGHQNEKLFF
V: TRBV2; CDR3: CASSDGQNEKLFF
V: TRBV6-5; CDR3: CATGTQETQYF
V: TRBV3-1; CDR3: CASSQDLPGFNSPLHF
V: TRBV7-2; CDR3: CASSLGTDYGYTF
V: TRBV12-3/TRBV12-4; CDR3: CASRLGQGWTGELFF
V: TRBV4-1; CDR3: CASSQDRASPLHF
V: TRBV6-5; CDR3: CASSYGRMNTEAFF
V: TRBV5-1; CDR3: CASTLDRTRVFF
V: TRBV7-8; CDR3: CASSLAAVPSYEQYF
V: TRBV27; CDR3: CASSLFPGARQETQYF
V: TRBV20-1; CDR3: CSASTGITGELFF
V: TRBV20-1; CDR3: CSASPLAGSYEQYF
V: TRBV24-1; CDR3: CATSDLRGSTDTQYF
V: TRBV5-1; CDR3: CASSEAPGLAEETQYF
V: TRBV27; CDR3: CASSEQGANNEQFF
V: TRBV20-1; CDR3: CSARGGGPYGYTF
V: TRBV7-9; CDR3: CASGLTSGIKNIQYF
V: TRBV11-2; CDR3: CASSGPHLWTSGSTYNEQFF
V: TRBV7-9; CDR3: CASSPTGTGVEKLFF
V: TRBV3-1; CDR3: CASSQYSREQFF
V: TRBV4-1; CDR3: CASSQEINEAPLHF
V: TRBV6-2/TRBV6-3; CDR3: CASSYAETDTQYF
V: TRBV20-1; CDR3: CSAPGQRASYNEQFF
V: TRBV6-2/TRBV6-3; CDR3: CASSTGTGGRQTQYF
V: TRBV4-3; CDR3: CASSHMGRETEKLFF
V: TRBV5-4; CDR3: CASSNEGTSSTDTQYF
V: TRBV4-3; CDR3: CASSQGDLRRGIYEQYF
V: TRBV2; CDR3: CASSEAREVWNEQFF
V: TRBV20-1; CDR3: CSARAPPENEQFF
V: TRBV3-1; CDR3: CASSQEQSNSPLHF
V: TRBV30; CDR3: CAWSVRDFGGSYGYTF
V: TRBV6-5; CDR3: CASSYSSRGGTEAFF
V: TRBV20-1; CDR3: CSASPSGRSGTDTQYF
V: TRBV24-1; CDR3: CATSDNQADRSYNEQFF
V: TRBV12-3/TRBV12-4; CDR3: CASKVAGANTGELFF
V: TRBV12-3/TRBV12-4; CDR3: CASSLGVTSSGNTIYF
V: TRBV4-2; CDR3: CASSQRRTMESPLHF
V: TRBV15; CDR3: CATSRDSYEQYF
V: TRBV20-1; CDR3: CSALGTSGTYEQYF
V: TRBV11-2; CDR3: CASSGLAGASDTQYF
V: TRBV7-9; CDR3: CASSPALGSPQEAFF
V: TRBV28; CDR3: CASSPCPRCEQYF
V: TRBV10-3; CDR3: CAIRPGGGAGATEAFF
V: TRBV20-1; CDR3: CSGTTGLGNTIYF
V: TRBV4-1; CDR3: CASSQEAQNYGYTF
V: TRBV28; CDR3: CASIKAGGGQETQYF
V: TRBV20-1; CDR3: CSARDRWGGGELFF
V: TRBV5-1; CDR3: CASSTGLAGGFYNEQFF
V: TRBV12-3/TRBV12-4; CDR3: CASKPGQGGDTQYF
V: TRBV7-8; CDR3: CASSLARNSNQPQHF
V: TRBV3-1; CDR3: CASSQGPGQGAYEQYF
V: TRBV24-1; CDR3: CATSDLLPDTQYF
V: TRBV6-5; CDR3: CASSYSRGERRYEQYF
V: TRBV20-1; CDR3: CSASGVGTDHGTDTQYF